The clone carrying this T cell receptor (beta chain) appeared once. Authors' analysis steps: Researchers report that nucleated cell counts were estimated from reference gene primer amplification. This table comes from immunoSEQ multiplex PCR, and its TCRdb copy is limited to in-frame clones, with some not included. Clone size and V and J calls were adopted from that table, with D and trimming inferred from the DNA. The table lists roughly 30,000 clones, nearly 90% of them singletons. This sample is part of a study of blood T cell repertoires in COVID-19. The origin of this receptor is a man between 60 and 75 years old with active COVID-19. The sample comprised peripheral blood.

The CDR3 nucleotides read TGTGCCAGCCGAGCCGGGGTGTATTCACCCCTCCACTTT. Protein: CASRAGVYSPLHF. The chain links TRBV6-5 to TRBJ1-6; D not resolved. The V end was cut by 8 bases, the J end by 8 bases, with 13 bases between. Germline V lookup: CDR1 MNHEY, CDR2 SVGAGI. The CDR3 extends over 13 amino acids.